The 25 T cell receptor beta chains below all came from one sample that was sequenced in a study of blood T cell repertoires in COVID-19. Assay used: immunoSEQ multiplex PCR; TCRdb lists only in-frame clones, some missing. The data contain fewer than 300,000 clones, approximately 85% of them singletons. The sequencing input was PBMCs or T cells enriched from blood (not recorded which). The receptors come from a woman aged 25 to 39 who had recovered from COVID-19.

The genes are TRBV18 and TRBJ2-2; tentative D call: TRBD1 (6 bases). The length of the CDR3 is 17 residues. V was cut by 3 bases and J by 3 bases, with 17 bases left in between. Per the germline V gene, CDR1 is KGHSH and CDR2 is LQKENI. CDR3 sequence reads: CASSPRPGEIHTGELFF. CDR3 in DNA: TGTGCCAGCTCACCTCGACCAGGGGAGATACACACCGGGGAGCTGTTTTTT.

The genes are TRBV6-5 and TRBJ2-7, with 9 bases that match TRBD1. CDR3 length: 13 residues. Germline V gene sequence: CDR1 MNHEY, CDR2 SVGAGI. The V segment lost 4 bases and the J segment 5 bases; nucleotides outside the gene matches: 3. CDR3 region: CASSLQGADEQYF. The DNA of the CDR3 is TGTGCCAGCAGTTTACAGGGGGCGGACGAGCAGTACTTC.

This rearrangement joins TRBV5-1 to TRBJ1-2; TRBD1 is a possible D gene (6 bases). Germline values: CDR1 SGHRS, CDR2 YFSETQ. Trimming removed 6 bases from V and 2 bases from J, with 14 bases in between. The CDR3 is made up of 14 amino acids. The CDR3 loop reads CASTKTGINYGYTF. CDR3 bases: TGCGCCAGCACCAAGACAGGAATCAACTATGGCTACACCTTC.

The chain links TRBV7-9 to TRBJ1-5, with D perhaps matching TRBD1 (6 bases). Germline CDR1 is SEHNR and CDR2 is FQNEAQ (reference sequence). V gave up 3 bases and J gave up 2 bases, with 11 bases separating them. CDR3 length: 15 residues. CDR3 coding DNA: TGTGCCAGCAGCTTGGCAGGGGCTGGCAATCAGCCCCAGCATTTT. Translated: CASSLAGAGNQPQHF.

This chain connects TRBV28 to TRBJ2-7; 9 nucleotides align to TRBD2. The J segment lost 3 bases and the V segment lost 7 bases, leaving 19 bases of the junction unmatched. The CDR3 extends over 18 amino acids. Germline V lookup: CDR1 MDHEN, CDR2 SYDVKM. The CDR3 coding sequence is TGTGCCAGCAATCCCCCGCCTGTTGGGACTAGCAGTTACTACGAGCAGTACTTC. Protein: CASNPPPVGTSSYYEQYF.

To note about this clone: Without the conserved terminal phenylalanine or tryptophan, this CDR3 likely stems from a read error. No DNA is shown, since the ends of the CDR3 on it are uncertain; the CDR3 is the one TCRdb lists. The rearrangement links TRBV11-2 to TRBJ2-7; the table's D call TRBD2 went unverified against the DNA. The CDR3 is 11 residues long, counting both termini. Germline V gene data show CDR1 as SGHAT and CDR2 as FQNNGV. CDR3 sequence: CASSLNGKKSL.

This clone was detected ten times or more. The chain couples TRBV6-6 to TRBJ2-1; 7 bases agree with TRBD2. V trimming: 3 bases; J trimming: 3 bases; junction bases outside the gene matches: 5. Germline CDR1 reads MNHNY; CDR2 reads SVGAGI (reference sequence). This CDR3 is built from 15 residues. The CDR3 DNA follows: TGTGCCAGCAGTTATGAGACTAGCAGCTACAATGAGCAGTTCTTC. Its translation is CASSYETSSYNEQFF.

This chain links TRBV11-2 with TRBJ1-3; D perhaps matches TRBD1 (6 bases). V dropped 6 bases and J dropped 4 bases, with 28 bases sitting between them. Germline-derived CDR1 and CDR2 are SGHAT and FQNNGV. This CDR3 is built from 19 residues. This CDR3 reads CASRLPWGRGLGAGNTIYF. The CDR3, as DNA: TGTGCCAGCAGACTACCATGGGGGCGCGGGTTAGGGGCCGGAAACACCATATATTTT.

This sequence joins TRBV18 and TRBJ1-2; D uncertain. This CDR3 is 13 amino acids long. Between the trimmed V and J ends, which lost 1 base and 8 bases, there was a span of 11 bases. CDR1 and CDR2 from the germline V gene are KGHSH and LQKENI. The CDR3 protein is CASSPLGQEGYTF. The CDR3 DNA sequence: TGTGCCAGCTCACCACTCGGTCAAGAGGGCTACACCTTC.

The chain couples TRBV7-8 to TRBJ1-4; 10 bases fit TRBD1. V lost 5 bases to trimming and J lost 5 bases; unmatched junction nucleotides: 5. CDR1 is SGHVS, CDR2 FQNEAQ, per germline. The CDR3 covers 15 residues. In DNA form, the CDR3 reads TGTGCCAGCAGCCCGATGGACAGGGGGAATGAAAAACTGTTTTTT. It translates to CASSPMDRGNEKLFF.

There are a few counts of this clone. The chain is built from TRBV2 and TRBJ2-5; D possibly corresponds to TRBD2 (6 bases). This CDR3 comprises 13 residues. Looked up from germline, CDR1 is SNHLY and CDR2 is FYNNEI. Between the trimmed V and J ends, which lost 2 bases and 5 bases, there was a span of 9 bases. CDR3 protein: CASSERRGETQYF. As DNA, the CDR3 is TGTGCCAGCAGTGAAAGGCGGGGTGAGACCCAGTACTTC. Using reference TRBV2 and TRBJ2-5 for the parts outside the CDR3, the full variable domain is EPEVTQTPSHQVTQMGQEVILRCVPISNHLYFYWYRQILGQKVEFLVSFYNNEISEKSEIFDDQFSVERPDGSNFTLKIRSTKLEDSAMYFCASSERRGETQYFGPGTRLLVL.

CDR3 in DNA: TGTGCCAGCAGCTTAGCGCAGGGGGAGGAAAAACTGTTTTTT. Its translation: CASSLAQGEEKLFF. The gene calls are TRBV7-9 and TRBJ1-4, with 7 bases that match TRBD1. J gave up 8 bases and V 0 bases, and 3 bases lay outside the gene matches. The CDR3 contains 14 residues. In germline, CDR1 is SEHNR, CDR2 FQNEAQ (reference sequence).

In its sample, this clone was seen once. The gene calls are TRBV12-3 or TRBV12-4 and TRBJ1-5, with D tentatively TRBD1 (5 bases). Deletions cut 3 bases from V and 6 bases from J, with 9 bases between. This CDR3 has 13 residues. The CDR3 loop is CASSLGGFQPQHF. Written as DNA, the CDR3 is TGTGCCAGCAGTTTGGGGGGGTTTCAGCCCCAGCATTTT.

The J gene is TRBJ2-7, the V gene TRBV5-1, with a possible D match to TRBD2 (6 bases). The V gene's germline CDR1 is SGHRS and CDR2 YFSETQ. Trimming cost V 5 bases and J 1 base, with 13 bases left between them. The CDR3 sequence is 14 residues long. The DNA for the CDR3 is TGCGCCAGCAGTCGCCCCGGGGGATCCTACGAGCAGTACTTC. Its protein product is CASSRPGGSYEQYF.

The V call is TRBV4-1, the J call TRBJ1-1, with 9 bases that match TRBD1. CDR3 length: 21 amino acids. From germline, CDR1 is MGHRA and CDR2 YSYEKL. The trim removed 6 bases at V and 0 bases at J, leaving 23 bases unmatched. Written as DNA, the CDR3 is TGCGCCAGCAGTCACTTACCGGGACAGGGCTCCGGGGGGGGAATGAACACTGAAGCTTTCTTT. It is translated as CASSHLPGQGSGGGMNTEAFF.

The CDR3 DNA reads as TGCGCCAGCAGCCGCCCTCCGACAGGGGAAACCTACAATGAGCAGTTCTTC. This encodes CASSRPPTGETYNEQFF. The genes are TRBV5-1 and TRBJ2-1; 8 bases map to TRBD1. From germline, CDR1 is SGHRS and CDR2 YFSETQ. This CDR3 is built from 17 residues. Losses at the gene ends were 4 bases for V and 2 bases for J; bases not matched to a gene: 11.

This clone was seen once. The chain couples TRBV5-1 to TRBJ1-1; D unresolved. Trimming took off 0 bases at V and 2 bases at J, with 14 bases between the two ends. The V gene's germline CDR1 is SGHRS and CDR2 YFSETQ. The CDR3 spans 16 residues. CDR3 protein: CASSLASGSPNTEAFF. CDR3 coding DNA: TGCGCCAGCAGCTTGGCCTCCGGTAGTCCCAACACTGAAGCTTTCTTT.

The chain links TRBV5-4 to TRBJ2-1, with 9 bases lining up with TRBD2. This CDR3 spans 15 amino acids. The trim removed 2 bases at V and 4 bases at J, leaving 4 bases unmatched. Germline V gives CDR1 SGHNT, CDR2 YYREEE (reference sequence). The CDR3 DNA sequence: TGTGCCAGCAGCTTCGGGACTAGCCAATACAATGAGCAGTTCTTC. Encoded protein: CASSFGTSQYNEQFF.

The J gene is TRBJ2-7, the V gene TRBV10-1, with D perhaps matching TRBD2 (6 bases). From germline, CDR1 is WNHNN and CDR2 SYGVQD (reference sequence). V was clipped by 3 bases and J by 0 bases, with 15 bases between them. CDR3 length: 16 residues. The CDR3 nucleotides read TGCGCCAGCAGTGATCCTGGAGGGATGAGCTCCTACGAGCAGTACTTC. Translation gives CASSDPGGMSSYEQYF.

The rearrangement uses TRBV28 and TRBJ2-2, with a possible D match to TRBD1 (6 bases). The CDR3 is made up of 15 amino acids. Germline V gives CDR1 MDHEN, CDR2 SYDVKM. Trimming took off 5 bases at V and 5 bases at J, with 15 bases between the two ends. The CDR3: CASSVGRGWTGELFF. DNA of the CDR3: TGTGCCAGCAGTGTGGGCAGGGGATGGACCGGGGAGCTGTTTTTT. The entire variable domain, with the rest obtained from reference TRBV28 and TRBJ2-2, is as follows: DVKVTQSSRYLVKRTGEKVFLECVQDMDHENMFWYRQDPGLGLRLIYFSYDVKMKEKGDIPEGYSVSREKKERFSLILESASTNQTSMYLCASSVGRGWTGELFFGEGSRLTVL.

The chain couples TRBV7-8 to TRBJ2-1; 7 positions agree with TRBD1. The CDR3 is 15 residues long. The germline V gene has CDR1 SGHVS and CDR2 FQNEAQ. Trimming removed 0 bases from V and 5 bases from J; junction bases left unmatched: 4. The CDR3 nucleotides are TGTGCCAGCAGCTTAGCAGTCAGGGGGAACAATGAGCAGTTCTTC. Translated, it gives CASSLAVRGNNEQFF.

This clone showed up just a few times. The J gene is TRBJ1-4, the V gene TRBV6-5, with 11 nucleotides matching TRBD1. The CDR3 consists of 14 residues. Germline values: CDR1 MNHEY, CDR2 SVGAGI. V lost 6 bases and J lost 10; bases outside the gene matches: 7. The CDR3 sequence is CASSHRDRGRKLFF. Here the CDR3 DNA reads TGTGCCAGCAGCCACCGGGACAGGGGGAGAAAACTGTTTTTT.

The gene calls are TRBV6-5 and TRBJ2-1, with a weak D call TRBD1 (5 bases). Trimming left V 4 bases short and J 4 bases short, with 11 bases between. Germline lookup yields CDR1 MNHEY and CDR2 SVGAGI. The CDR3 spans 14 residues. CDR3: CASSSTDIYNEQFF. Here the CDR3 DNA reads TGTGCCAGCAGTTCCACGGACATTTACAATGAGCAGTTCTTC.

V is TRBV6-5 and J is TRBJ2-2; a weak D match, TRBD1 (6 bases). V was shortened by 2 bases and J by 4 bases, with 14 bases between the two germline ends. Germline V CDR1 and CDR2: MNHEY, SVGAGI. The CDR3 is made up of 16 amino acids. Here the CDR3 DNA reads TGTGCCAGCAGTTACAACCCAGGGGTGGGCACCGGGGAGCTGTTTTTT. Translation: CASSYNPGVGTGELFF.

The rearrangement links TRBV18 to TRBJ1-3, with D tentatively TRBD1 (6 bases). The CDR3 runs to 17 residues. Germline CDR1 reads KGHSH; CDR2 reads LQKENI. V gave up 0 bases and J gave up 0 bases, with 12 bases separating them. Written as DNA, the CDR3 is TGTGCCAGCTCACCACCGATCGGGACAAACTCTGGAAACACCATATATTTT. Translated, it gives CASSPPIGTNSGNTIYF.